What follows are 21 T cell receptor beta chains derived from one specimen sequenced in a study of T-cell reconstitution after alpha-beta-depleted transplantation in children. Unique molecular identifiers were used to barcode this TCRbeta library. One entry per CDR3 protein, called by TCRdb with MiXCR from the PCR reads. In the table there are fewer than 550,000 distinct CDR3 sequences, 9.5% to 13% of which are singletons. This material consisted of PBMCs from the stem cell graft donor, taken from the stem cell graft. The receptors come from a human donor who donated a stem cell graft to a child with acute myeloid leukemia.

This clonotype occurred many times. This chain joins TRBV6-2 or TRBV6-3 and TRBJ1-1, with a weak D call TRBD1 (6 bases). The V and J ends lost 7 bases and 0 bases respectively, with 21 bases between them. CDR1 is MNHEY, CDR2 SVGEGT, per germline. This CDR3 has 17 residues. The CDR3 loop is CASTAGTLKLMNTEAFF. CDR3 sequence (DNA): TGTGCCAGCACCGCCGGGACACTGAAGCTTATGAACACTGAAGCTTTCTTT.

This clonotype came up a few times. This chain's CDR3 is CASSDQPGRELFF. The CDR3 bases are TGTGCCAGCAGTGACCAACCGGGCAGGGAGCTGTTTTTT. The genes are TRBV6-1 and TRBJ2-2; D not certain. This CDR3 contains 13 residues. Germline-derived CDR1 and CDR2 are MNHNS and SASEGT. Trimming took 3 bases from V and 9 from J, leaving 11 bases between them.

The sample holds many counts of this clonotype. As DNA, the CDR3 is TGTGCCAGCAGCTTCCAGGCTAGCGGGGGGGGTGCCGGGGAGCTGTTTTTT. The encoded protein is CASSFQASGGGAGELFF. This chain joins TRBV7-2 and TRBJ2-2, with 12 bases that match TRBD2. The CDR3 has 17 residues. CDR1 is SGHTA and CDR2 is FQGNSA in the germline V gene. The J segment lost 6 bases and the V segment lost 3 bases, leaving 8 bases of the junction unmatched.

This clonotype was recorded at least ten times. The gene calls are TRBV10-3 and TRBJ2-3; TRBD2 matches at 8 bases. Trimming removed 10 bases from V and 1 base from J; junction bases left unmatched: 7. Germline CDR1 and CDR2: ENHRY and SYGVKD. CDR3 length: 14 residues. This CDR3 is CATAIAGRTDTQYF. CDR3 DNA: TGTGCCACCGCTATAGCGGGGCGCACAGATACGCAGTATTTT.

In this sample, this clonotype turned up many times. The CDR3 sequence: CSASPTGRLVNVGTQYF. DNA of the CDR3: TGCAGTGCTAGCCCGACGGGCCGGCTAGTTAATGTCGGGACCCAGTACTTC. This chain uses TRBV20-1 with TRBJ2-5, with D hard to call. The V gene's germline CDR1 is DFQATT and CDR2 SNEGSKA (reference sequence). The CDR3 spans 17 residues. Deletions cut 3 bases from V and 7 bases from J, with 27 bases between.

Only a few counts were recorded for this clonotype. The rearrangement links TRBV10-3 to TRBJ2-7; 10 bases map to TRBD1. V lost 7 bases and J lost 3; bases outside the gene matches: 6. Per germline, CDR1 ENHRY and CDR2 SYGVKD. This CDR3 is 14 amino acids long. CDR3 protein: CAIKRTGGDYEQYF. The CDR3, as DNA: TGTGCCATCAAAAGGACAGGGGGGGACTACGAGCAGTACTTC.

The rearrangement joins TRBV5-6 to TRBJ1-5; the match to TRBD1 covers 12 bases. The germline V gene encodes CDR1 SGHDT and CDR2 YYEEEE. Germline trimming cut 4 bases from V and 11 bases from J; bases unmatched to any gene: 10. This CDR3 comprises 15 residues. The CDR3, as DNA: TGTGCCAGCAGCCCGGGACAGGGGGCCCCTGGGGCCCAGCATTTT. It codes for CASSPGQGAPGAQHF. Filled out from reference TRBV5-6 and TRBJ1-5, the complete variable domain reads DAGVTQSPTHLIKTRGQQVTLRCSPKSGHDTVSWYQQALGQGPQFIFQYYEEEERQRGNFPDRFSGHQFPNYSSELNVNALLLGDSALYLCASSPGQGAPGAQHFGDGTRLSIL.

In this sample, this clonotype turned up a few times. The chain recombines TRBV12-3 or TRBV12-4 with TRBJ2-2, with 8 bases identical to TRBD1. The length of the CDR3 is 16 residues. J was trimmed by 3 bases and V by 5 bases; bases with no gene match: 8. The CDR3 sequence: CASSQGQAVYTGELFF. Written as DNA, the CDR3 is TGTGCCAGCAGTCAGGGACAGGCGGTCTACACCGGGGAGCTGTTTTTT.

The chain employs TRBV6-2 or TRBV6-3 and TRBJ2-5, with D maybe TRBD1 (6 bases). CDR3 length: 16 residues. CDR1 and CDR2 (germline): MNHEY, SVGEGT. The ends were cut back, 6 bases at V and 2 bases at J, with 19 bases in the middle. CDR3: CASRTTAGTPQETQYF. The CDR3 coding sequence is TGTGCCAGCAGGACGACGGCCGGGACACCTCAAGAGACCCAGTACTTC.

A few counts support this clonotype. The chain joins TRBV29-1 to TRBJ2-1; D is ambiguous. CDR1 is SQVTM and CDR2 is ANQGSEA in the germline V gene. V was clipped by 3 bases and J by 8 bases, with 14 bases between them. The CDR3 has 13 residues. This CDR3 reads CSVDLGGIYEQFF. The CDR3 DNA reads TGCAGCGTTGACCTAGGTGGGATTTATGAGCAGTTCTTC.

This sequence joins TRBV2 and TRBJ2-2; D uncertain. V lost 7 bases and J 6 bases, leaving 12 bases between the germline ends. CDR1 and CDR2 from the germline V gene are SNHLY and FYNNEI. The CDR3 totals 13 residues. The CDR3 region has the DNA TGTGCCAGCACCAGTAGCCGCCCCGGGGAGCTGTTTTTT. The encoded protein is CASTSSRPGELFF.

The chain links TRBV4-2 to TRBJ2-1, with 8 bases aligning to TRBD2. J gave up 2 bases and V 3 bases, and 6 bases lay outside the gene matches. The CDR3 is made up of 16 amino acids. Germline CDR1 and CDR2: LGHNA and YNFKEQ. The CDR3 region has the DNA TGTGCCAGCAGCCAGGACCTTAGCGGGACCTACAATGAGCAGTTCTTC. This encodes CASSQDLSGTYNEQFF.

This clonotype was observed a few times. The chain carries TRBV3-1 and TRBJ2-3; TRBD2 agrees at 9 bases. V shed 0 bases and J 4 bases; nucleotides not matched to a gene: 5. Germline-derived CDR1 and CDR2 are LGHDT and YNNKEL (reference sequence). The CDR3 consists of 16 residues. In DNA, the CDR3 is TGTGCCAGCAGCCAAGATCATAGCGGGAGTGCAGATACGCAGTATTTT. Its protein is CASSQDHSGSADTQYF.

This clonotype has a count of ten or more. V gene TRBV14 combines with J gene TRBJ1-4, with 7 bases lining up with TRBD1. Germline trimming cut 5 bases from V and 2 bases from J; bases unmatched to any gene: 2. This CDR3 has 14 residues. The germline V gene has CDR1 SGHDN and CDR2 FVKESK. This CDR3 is CASSTGQTNEKLFF. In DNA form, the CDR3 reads TGTGCCAGCAGCACGGGACAGACTAATGAAAAACTGTTTTTT.

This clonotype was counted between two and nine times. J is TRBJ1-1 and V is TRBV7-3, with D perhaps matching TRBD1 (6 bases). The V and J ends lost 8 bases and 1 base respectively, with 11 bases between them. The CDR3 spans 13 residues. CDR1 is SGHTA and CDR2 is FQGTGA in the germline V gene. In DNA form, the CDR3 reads TGTGCCAGCCGGGGGGGGCCGAACACTGAAGCTTTCTTT. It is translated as CASRGGPNTEAFF.

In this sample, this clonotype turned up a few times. The CDR3 sequence: CASGFGGSYEQYF. The CDR3, as DNA: TGTGCTAGTGGTTTCGGCGGGAGCTACGAGCAGTACTTC. The chain uses TRBV12-5 and TRBJ2-7, with 7 bases fitting TRBD2. There are 13 residues in the CDR3. The germline V gene has CDR1 LGHNT and CDR2 FRNRAP. V trimming: 3 bases; J trimming: 3 bases; junction bases outside the gene matches: 2.

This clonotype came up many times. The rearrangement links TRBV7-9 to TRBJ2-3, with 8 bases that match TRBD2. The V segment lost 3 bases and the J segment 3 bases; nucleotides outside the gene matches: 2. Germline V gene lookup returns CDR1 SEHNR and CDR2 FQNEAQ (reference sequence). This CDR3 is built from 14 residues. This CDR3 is CASSFTGGTDTQYF. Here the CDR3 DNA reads TGTGCCAGCAGCTTCACGGGAGGGACAGATACGCAGTATTTT.

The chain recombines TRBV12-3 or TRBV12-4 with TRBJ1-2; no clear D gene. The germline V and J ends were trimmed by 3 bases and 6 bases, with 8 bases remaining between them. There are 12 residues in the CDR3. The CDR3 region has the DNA TGTGCCAGCAGTTTTGGTCTCGATGGCTACACCTTC. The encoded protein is CASSFGLDGYTF.

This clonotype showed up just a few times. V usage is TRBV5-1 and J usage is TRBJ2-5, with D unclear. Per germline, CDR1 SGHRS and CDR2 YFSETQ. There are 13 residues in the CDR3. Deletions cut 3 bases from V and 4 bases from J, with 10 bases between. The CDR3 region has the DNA TGCGCCAGCAGCTATCCAGTCGGAGAGACCCAGTACTTC. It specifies CASSYPVGETQYF.

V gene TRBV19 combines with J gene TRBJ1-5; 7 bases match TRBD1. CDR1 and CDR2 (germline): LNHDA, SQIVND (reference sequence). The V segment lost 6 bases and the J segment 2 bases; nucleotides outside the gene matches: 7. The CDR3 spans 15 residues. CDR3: CASRKDREGNQPQHF. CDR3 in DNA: TGTGCCAGTAGGAAAGACAGGGAAGGCAATCAGCCCCAGCATTTT. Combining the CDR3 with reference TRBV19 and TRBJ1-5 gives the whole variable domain DGGITQSPKYLFRKEGQNVTLSCEQNLNHDAMYWYRQDPGQGLRLIYYSQIVNDFQKGDIAEGYSVSREKKESFPLTVTSAQKNPTAFYLCASRKDREGNQPQHFGDGTRLSIL.

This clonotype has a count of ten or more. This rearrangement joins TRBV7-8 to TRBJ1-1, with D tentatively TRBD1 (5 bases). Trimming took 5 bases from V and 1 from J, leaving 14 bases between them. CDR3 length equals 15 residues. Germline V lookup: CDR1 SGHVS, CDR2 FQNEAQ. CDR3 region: CASSARVITNTEAFF. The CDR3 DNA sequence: TGTGCCAGCAGCGCCAGGGTTATTACGAACACTGAAGCTTTCTTT.